This is a list of T cell receptor beta chains from one sample in a study of control samples from healthy donors and cancer patients. TCRdb's copy holds only in-frame clones and misses some; the assay was immunoSEQ multiplex PCR. The table shows around 110,000 clones, with 88% occurring only once. The sequencing sample was made of blood. These receptors all come from a woman aged 65 to 85 in good health. Both conserved end residues are part of each CDR3. A D gene is named only where the DNA matches it firmly. The size field is filled for only some rows; it gives once, few, many or a size class.

cdr3_aa	cdr3_nt	clone_size	j_call	d_call	v_call
CASSWDFLGYTF	TGTGCCAGCAGCTGGGACTTCCTAGGCTACACCTTC	-	TRBJ1-2	-	TRBV5-4
CATSRDNQPQHF	TGTGCCACCAGCAGAGATAATCAGCCCCAGCATTTT	-	TRBJ1-5	-	TRBV15
CASSRLGGENEQYF	TGCGCCAGCAGCCGCCTAGGGGGGGAGAATGAGCAGTACTTC	-	TRBJ2-7	-	TRBV5-1
CASSRERETQYF	TGTGCCAGCTCGCGGGAACGGGAGACCCAGTACTTC	-	TRBJ2-5	-	TRBV18
CASSPPRGTGGDEKLFF	TGTGCCAGTAGTCCCCCCCGGGGGACAGGGGGCGATGAAAAACTGTTTTTT	-	TRBJ1-4	TRBD1	TRBV19
CASSLGAVSYNEQFF	TGCGCCAGCAGCTTGGGGGCAGTGAGTTACAATGAGCAGTTCTTC	-	TRBJ2-1	-	TRBV5-1
CSARKSTEAFF	TGCAGTGCTAGAAAGAGTACTGAAGCTTTCTTT	-	TRBJ1-1	-	TRBV20-1
CASTSDWGFSPLHF	TGTGCCAGCACCTCCGACTGGGGTTTTTCACCCCTCCACTTT	-	TRBJ1-6	-	TRBV7-6
CASSGTGRTDTQYF	TGCGCCAGCAGCGGAACCGGTCGCACAGATACGCAGTATTTT	-	TRBJ2-3	-	TRBV5-1
CASSPGMGNQPQHF	TGTGCCAGCAGTCCCGGAATGGGGAATCAGCCCCAGCATTTT	-	TRBJ1-5	-	TRBV2
CASSEGTPRENIQYF	TGTGCCAGCAGTGAGGGCACCCCAAGGGAAAACATTCAGTACTTC	-	TRBJ2-4	-	TRBV6-1
CASSLAPSGGHNEQFF	TGTGCCAGCAGCTTAGCGCCTAGCGGGGGGCACAATGAGCAGTTCTTC	-	TRBJ2-1	TRBD2	TRBV7-6
CASSNGLAGGYEQYF	TGTGCCAGCAGTAATGGACTAGCGGGGGGATACGAGCAGTACTTC	-	TRBJ2-7	TRBD2	TRBV5-4
CASSHREESTEAFF	TGTGCCAGTAGTCACAGGGAGGAGAGCACTGAAGCTTTCTTT	-	TRBJ1-1	-	TRBV19
CASRTGGGSEKLFF	TGTGCCAGCAGGACGGGAGGGGGAAGTGAAAAACTGTTTTTT	-	TRBJ1-4	-	TRBV6-5
CASSLGATGELFF	TGTGCCAGCAGCTTGGGGGCCACCGGGGAGCTGTTTTTT	-	TRBJ2-2	-	TRBV7-3
CASSETGYYGYTF	TGTGCCAGCAGTGAAACAGGCTACTATGGCTACACCTTC	-	TRBJ1-2	-	TRBV6-4
CASSDKETQYF	TGTGCCAGCAGCGATAAAGAGACCCAGTACTTC	-	TRBJ2-5	-	TRBV9
CASSSQGQGADEQYF	TGTGCCAGCAGTTCCCAAGGACAGGGGGCCGACGAGCAGTACTTC	-	TRBJ2-7	TRBD1	TRBV6-5
CASSDVAGGSTDTQYF	TGTGCCAGCAGTGACGTAGCGGGGGGGAGCACAGATACGCAGTATTTT	-	TRBJ2-3	TRBD2	TRBV6-4
CASTSGQGEAFF	TGTGCCAGCACCTCAGGACAGGGTGAAGCTTTCTTT	-	TRBJ1-1	TRBD1	TRBV28
CASSPSSTDTQYF	TGTGCCAGCTCACCTTCTAGCACAGATACGCAGTATTTT	-	TRBJ2-3	-	TRBV18
CASSEKSETQYF	TGTGCCAGCAGTGAAAAGTCGGAGACCCAGTACTTC	-	TRBJ2-5	-	TRBV2
CASSLTSGYNEQFF	TGTGCCAGCAGCTTAACTAGCGGGTACAATGAGCAGTTCTTC	-	TRBJ2-1	TRBD2	TRBV7-2
CASSQDLQQVNEQFF	TGCGCCAGCAGCCAAGATCTCCAACAGGTCAATGAGCAGTTCTTC	once	TRBJ2-1	-	TRBV4-1
CASRRDSPRQPQHF	TGTGCCAGCAGACGTGACAGTCCTAGGCAGCCCCAGCATTTT	-	TRBJ1-5	-	TRBV2
CASSPTTINYGYTF	TGTGCCAGCAGCCCAACGACAATTAACTATGGCTACACCTTC	-	TRBJ1-2	-	TRBV7-8
CASSLENTEAFF	TGTGCCAGCAGCTTAGAGAACACTGAAGCTTTCTTT	-	TRBJ1-1	-	TRBV7-9
CARSLGAGGSSGELFF	TGCGCCCGCAGCTTGGGGGCCGGGGGGAGTTCCGGGGAGCTGTTTTTT	-	TRBJ2-2	-	TRBV5-1
CASRTSGGAGTQYF	TGTGCCAGCAGGACTAGCGGGGGGGCAGGGACCCAGTACTTC	-	TRBJ2-5	TRBD2	TRBV6-5
CASSDRGRRNTIYF	TGTGCCAGCAGTGACAGGGGTCGAAGAAACACCATATATTTT	-	TRBJ1-3	-	TRBV6-1
CASSLVAGGHNEQFF	TGTGCCAGCAGCTTAGTCGCGGGGGGGCACAATGAGCAGTTCTTC	-	TRBJ2-1	TRBD2	TRBV11-3
CATHTGDRSSYNEQFF	TGTGCCACCCACACGGGCGACCGCAGCTCCTACAATGAGCAGTTCTTC	-	TRBJ2-1	-	TRBV15
CASSIGAAYGYTF	TGTGCCAGTAGTATCGGGGCCGCTTATGGCTACACCTTC	-	TRBJ1-2	-	TRBV19
CASSDAQGGSQETQYF	TGTGCCAGCAGCGACGCCCAGGGGGGATCCCAAGAGACCCAGTACTTC	-	TRBJ2-5	-	TRBV9
CASSPPDRRNTIYF	TGTGCCAGCAGCCCGCCGGATAGAAGAAACACCATATATTTT	-	TRBJ1-3	-	TRBV21-1
CASSPRDWGQPQHF	TGTGCCAGCAGCCCTCGGGATTGGGGTCAGCCCCAGCATTTT	few	TRBJ1-5	-	TRBV7-2
CASRATGGTDTQYF	TGTGCCAGCAGGGCCACAGGGGGCACAGATACGCAGTATTTT	-	TRBJ2-3	TRBD1	TRBV2
CASSNAPGQGVNEQFF	TGTGCCAGCAGCAATGCCCCGGGACAGGGTGTCAATGAGCAGTTCTTC	-	TRBJ2-1	TRBD1	TRBV7-9
CASAPGTSDNEQFF	TGTGCCAGTGCCCCCGGGACAAGCGACAATGAGCAGTTCTTC	-	TRBJ2-1	-	TRBV9
CASSYGTTVHSPLHF	TGTGCCAGCAGTTACGGAACAACCGTCCATTCACCCCTCCACTTT	-	TRBJ1-6	-	TRBV6-5
CASTFLPNEQFF	TGTGCCAGCACTTTCTTGCCCAATGAGCAGTTCTTC	-	TRBJ2-1	-	TRBV12-3/TRBV12-4
CASSLGSYEQYF	TGTGCCAGCTCACTGGGGTCCTACGAGCAGTACTTC	once	TRBJ2-7	-	TRBV18
CSVELRADQEQYF	TGCAGCGTTGAATTAAGGGCAGACCAGGAGCAGTACTTC	-	TRBJ2-7	-	TRBV29-1
CASIHKGGDTEAFF	TGTGCCAGCATCCATAAAGGGGGGGACACTGAAGCTTTCTTT	-	TRBJ1-1	-	TRBV27